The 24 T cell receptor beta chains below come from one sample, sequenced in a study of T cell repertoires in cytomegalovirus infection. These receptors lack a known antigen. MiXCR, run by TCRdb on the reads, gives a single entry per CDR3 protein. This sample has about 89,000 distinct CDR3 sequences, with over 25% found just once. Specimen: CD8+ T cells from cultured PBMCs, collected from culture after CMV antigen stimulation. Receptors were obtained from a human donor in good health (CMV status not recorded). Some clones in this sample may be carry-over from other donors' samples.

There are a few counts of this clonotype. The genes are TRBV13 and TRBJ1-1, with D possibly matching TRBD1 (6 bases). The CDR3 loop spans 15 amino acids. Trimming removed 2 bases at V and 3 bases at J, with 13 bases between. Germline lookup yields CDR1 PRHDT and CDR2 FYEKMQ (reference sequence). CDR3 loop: CASSLMGGRDTEAFF. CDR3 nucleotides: TGTGCCAGCAGCTTAATGGGGGGCCGGGACACTGAAGCTTTCTTT. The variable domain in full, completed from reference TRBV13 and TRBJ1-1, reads AAGVIQSPRHLIKEKRETATLKCYPIPRHDTVYWYQQGPGQDPQFLISFYEKMQSDKGSIPDRFSAQQFSDYHSELNMSSLELGDSALYFCASSLMGGRDTEAFFGQGTRLTVV.

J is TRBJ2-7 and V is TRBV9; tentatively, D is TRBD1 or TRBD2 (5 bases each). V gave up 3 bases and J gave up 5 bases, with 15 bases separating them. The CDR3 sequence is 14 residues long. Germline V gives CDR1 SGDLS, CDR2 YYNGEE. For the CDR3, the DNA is TGTGCCAGCAGCGAAGGCCGGGGCCTAAACGAGCAGTACTTC. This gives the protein CASSEGRGLNEQYF. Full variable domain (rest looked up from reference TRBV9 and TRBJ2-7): DSGVTQTPKHLITATGQRVTLRCSPRSGDLSVYWYQQSLDQGLQFLIQYYNGEERAKGNILERFSAQQFPDLHSELNLSSLELGDSALYFCASSEGRGLNEQYFGPGTRLTVT.

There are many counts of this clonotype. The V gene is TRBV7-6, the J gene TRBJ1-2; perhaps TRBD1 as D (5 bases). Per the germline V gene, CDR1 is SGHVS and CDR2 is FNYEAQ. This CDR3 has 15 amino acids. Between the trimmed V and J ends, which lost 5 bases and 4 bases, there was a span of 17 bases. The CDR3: CASSPSQGDFYGYTF. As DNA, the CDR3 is TGTGCCAGCAGCCCGAGCCAGGGAGATTTCTATGGCTACACCTTC.

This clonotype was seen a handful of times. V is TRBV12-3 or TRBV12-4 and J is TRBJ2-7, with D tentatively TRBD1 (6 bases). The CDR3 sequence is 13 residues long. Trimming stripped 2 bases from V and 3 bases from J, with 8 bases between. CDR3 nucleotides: TGTGCCAGCAGTTTACAGGGGTTCTACGAGCAGTACTTC. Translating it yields CASSLQGFYEQYF.

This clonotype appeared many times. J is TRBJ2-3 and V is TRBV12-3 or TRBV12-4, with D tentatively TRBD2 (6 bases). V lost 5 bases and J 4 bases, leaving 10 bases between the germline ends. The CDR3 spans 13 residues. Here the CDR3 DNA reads TGTGCCAGCAGTCGCCGGGAGCCAGATACGCAGTATTTT. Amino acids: CASSRREPDTQYF.

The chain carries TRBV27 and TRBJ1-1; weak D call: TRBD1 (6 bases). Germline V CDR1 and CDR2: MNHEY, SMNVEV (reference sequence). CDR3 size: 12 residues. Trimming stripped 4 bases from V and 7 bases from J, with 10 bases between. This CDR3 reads CASSSGDIEAFF. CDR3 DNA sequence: TGTGCCAGCAGTTCAGGGGACATTGAAGCTTTCTTT.

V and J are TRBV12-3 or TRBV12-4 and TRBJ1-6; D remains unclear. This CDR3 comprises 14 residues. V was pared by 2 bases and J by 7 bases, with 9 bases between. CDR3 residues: CASSLKGSNSPLHF. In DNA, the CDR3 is TGTGCCAGCAGTTTAAAGGGTAGCAATTCACCCCTCCACTTT.

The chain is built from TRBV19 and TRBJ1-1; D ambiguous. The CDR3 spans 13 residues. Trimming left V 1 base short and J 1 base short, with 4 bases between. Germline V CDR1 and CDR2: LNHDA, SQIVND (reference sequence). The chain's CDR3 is CASSIGRNTEAFF. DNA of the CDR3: TGTGCCAGTAGTATAGGTCGGAACACTGAAGCTTTCTTT. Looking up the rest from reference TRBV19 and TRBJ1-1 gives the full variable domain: DGGITQSPKYLFRKEGQNVTLSCEQNLNHDAMYWYRQDPGQGLRLIYYSQIVNDFQKGDIAEGYSVSREKKESFPLTVTSAQKNPTAFYLCASSIGRNTEAFFGQGTRLTVV.

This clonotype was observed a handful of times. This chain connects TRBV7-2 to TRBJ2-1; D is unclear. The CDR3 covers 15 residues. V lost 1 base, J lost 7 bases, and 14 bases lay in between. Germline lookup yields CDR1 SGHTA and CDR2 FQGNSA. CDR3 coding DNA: TGTGCCAGCAGCTTAGGGACCCCGCTTTTTAATGAGCAGTTCTTC. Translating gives CASSLGTPLFNEQFF.

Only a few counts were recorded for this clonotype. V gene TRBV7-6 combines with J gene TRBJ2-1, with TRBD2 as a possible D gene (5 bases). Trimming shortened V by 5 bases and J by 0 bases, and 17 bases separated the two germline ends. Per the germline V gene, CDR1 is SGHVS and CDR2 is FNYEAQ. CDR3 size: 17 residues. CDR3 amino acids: CASSDRGKLSSYNEQFF. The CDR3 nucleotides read TGTGCCAGCAGCGACCGAGGGAAGTTGAGCTCCTACAATGAGCAGTTCTTC.

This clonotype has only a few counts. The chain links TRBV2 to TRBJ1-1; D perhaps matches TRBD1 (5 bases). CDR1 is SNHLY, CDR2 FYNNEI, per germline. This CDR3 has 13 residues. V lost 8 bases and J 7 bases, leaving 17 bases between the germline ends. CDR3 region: CASGDSGHVEAFF. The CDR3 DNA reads TGTGCCAGCGGGGATTCAGGGCATGTTGAAGCTTTCTTT. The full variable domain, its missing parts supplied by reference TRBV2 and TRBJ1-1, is EPEVTQTPSHQVTQMGQEVILRCVPISNHLYFYWYRQILGQKVEFLVSFYNNEISEKSEIFDDQFSVERPDGSNFTLKIRSTKLEDSAMYFCASGDSGHVEAFFGQGTRLTVV.

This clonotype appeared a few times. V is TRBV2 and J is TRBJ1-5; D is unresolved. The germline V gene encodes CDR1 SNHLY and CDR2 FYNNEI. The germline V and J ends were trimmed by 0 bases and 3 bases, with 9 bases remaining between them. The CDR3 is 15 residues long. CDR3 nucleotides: TGTGCCAGCAGTGAAGCGCGCGGAAACAATCAGCCCCAGCATTTT. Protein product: CASSEARGNNQPQHF.

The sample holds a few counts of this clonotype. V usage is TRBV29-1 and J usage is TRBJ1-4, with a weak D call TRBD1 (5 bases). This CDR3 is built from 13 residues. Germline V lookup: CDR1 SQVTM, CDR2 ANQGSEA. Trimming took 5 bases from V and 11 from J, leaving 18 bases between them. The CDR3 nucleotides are TGCAGCGTTTATCAGGGTTCGGTAGGGAAACTGTTTTTT. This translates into CSVYQGSVGKLFF.

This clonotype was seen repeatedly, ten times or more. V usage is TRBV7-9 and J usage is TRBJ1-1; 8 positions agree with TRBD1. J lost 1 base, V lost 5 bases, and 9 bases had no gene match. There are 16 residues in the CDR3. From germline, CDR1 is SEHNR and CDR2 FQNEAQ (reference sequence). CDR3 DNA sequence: TGTGCCAGCAGCCCAGGACAGGGCTGGGGGAACACTGAAGCTTTCTTT. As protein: CASSPGQGWGNTEAFF.

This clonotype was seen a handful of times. The CDR3 DNA follows: TGTGCCAGCAGGGAACTGGGGGTGGAGCTCTATAATTCACCCCTCCACTTT. It specifies CASRELGVELYNSPLHF. The J gene is TRBJ1-6, the V gene TRBV28; possible D gene TRBD1, 5 bases. Germline CDR1 is MDHEN and CDR2 is SYDVKM. Trimming shortened V by 6 bases and J by 3 bases, and 18 bases separated the two germline ends. CDR3 length: 17 residues.

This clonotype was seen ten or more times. The CDR3 here is CASSVQGAHTEAFF. The CDR3 region has the DNA TGTGCCAGCAGCGTCCAGGGGGCTCACACTGAAGCTTTCTTT. This chain joins TRBV7-2 and TRBJ1-1; 8 bases are shared with TRBD1. The CDR3 runs to 14 residues. With 5 bases clipped from V and 3 bases from J, the junction kept 5 bases outside the gene matches. Germline CDR1 reads SGHTA; CDR2 reads FQGNSA.

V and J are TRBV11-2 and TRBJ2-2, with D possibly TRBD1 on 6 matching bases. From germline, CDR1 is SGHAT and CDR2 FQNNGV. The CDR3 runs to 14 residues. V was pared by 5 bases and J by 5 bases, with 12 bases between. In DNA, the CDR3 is TGTGCCAGCAGCCCGGGACAAGTAACCGGGGAGCTGTTTTTT. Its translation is CASSPGQVTGELFF.

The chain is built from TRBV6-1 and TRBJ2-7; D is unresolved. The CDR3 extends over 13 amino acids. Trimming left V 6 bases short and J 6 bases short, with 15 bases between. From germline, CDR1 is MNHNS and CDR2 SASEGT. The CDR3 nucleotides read TGTGCCAGCAGCATGGACCGGCTGCGCGAGCAGTACTTC. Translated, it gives CASSMDRLREQYF.

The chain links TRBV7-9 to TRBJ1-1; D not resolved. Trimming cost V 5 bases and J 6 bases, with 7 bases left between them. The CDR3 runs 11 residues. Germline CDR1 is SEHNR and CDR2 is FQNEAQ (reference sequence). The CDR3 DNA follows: TGTGCCAGCAGCAAGGACTCTGAAGCTTTCTTT. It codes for CASSKDSEAFF.

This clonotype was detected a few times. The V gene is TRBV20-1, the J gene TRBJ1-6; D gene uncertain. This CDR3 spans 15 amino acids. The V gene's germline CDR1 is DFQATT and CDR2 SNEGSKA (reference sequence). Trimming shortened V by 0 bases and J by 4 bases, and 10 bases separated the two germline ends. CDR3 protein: CSARDGSQYNSPLHF. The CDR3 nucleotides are TGCAGTGCTAGAGATGGAAGCCAGTATAATTCACCCCTCCACTTT.

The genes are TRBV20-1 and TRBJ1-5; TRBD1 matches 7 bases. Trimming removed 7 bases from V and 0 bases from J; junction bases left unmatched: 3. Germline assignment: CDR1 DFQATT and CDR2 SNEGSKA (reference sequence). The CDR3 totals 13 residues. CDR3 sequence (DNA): TGCAGTGGCCGACAGGGTAGCAATCAGCCCCAGCATTTT. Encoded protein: CSGRQGSNQPQHF.

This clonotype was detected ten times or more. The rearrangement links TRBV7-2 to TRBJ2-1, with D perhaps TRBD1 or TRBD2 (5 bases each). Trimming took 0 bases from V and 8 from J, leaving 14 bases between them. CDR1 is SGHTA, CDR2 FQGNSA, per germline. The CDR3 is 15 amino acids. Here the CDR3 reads CASSLAVLRGDEQFF. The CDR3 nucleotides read TGTGCCAGCAGCTTAGCGGTGTTACGAGGGGATGAGCAGTTCTTC. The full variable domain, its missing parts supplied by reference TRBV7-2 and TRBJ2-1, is GAGVSQSPSNKVTEKGKDVELRCDPISGHTALYWYRQSLGQGLEFLIYFQGNSAPDKSGLPSDRFSAERTGGSVSTLTIQRTQQEDSAVYLCASSLAVLRGDEQFFGPGTRLTVL.

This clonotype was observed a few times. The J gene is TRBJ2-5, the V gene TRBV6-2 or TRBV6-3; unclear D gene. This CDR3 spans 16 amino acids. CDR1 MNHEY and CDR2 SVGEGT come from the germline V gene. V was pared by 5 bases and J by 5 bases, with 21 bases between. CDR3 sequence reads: CASSRSRTDRRETQYF. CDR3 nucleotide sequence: TGTGCCAGCAGTCGCTCCCGGACGGACCGCCGGGAGACCCAGTACTTC.

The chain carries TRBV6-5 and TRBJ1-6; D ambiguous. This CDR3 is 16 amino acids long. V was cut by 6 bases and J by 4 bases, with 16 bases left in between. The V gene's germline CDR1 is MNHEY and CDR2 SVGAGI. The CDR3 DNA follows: TGTGCCAGCAGACCGACACATAACTCATATAATTCACCCCTCCACTTT. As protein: CASRPTHNSYNSPLHF.